The clone carrying this T cell receptor beta chain was seen only a few times. Between the trimmed V and J ends, which lost 7 bases and 1 base, there was a span of 14 bases. The CDR3 is made up of 15 amino acids. Germline V gene data show CDR1 as KGHSH and CDR2 as LQKENI. This sample is drawn from a study of regulatory T cells in long-lasting Graves disease. Time point in this sample: newly diagnosed GD, antithyroid drugs for less than 3 months. PBMCs provided the RNA from which the TCR library was made. Those enrolled as patients came out of an endocrinology department in Xi'an, China. HTBI primers from iRepertoire and Arm-PCR of CDR3 regions yielded the TCR beta libraries. MiXCR was run by TCRdb on the multiplex PCR reads, yielding one entry per CDR3 protein. This sample has a few hundred thousand distinct CDR3 sequences; about 14% occur once, and the top ten carry 10%. This sample was also put to use in a study of T cells in Graves' hyperthyroidism and ophthalmopathy.

The receptor comes from a man aged 30-40 years with Graves disease. The specimen was peripheral blood mononuclear cells (PBMCs), collected at new diagnosis, from a patient treated with antithyroid drugs. The chain joins TRBV18 to TRBJ1-5, with D uncertain. The CDR3 DNA reads TGTGCCAGCTGGAGAGGGCCGGGGAGCAATCAGCCCCAGCATTTT. Translated: CASWRGPGSNQPQHF. Full variable domain (outside the CDR3, taken from reference TRBV18 and TRBJ1-5): NAGVMQNPRHLVRRRGQEARLRCSPMKGHSHVYWYRQLPEEGLKFMVYLQKENIIDESGMPKERFSAEFPKEGPSILRIQQVVRGDSAAYFCASWRGPGSNQPQHFGDGTRLSIL.